The 2 T cell receptor beta chains below all came from one sample that was sequenced in a study of blood T cell repertoires in COVID-19. Some clones are missing from TCRdb's copy, which holds only in-frame ones; the method was immunoSEQ multiplex PCR. The table has approximately 240,000 clones, roughly 90% seen once. Source material: peripheral blood. The receptors derive from a woman between 40 and 50 years old who had recovered from COVID-19.

This sequence joins TRBV5-1 and TRBJ2-3; a weak D match, TRBD2 (6 bases). CDR3 size: 17 residues. V dropped 4 bases and J dropped 2 bases, with 20 bases sitting between them. Germline assignment: CDR1 SGHRS and CDR2 YFSETQ. The CDR3 DNA reads as TGCGCCAGCAGCCTATCTTCTATCGCGGGATTCACAGATACGCAGTATTTT. Protein: CASSLSSIAGFTDTQYF.

V and J are TRBV4-2 and TRBJ2-5; D is possibly TRBD2 (6 bases). V lost 0 bases and J lost 4, with 9 bases in between. The length of the CDR3 is 14 residues. Germline V CDR1 and CDR2: LGHNA, YNFKEQ. The CDR3 DNA follows: TGTGCCAGCAGCCAAGATATGGGGGGAGAGACCCAGTACTTC. As protein: CASSQDMGGETQYF.